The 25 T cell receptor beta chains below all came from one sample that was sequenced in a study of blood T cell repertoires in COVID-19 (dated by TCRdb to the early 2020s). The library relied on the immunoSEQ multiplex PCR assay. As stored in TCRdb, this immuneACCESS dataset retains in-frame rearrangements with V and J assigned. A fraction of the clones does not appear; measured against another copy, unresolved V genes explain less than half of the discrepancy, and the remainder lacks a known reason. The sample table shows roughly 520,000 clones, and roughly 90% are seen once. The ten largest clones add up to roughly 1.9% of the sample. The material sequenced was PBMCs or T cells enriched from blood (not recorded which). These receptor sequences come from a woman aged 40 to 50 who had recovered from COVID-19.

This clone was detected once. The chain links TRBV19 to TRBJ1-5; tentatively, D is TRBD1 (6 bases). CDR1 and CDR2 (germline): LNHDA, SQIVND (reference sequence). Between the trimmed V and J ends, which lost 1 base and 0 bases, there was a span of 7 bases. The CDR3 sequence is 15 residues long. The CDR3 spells CASSIVGASNQPQHF. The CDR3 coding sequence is TGTGCCAGTAGTATAGTGGGGGCTAGCAATCAGCCCCAGCATTTT.

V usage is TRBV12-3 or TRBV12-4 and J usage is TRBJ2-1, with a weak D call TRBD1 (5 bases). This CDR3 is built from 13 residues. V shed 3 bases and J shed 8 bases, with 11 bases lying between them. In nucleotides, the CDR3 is TGTGCCAGCAGTTTGGGTAGGGGCTATGAGCAGTTCTTC. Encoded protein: CASSLGRGYEQFF.

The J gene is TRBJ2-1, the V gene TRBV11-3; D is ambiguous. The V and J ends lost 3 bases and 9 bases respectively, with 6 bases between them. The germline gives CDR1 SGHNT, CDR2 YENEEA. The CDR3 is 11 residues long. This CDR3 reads CASSLLGEQFF. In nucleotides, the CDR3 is TGTGCCAGCAGCTTGCTAGGTGAGCAGTTCTTC.

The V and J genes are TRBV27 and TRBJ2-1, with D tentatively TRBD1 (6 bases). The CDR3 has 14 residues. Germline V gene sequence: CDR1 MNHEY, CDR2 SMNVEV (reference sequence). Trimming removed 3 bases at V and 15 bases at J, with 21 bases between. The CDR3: CASSFRGGGETGFF. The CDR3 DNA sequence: TGTGCCAGCAGTTTCAGGGGCGGTGGGGAAACGGGGTTCTTC.

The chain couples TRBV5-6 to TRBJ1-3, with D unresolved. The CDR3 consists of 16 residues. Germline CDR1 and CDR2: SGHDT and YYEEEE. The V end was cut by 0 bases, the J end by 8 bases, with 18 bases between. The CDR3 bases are TGTGCCAGCAGCTTGGCCCCCGGCGGGTCTAAGCACACCATATATTTT. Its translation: CASSLAPGGSKHTIYF.

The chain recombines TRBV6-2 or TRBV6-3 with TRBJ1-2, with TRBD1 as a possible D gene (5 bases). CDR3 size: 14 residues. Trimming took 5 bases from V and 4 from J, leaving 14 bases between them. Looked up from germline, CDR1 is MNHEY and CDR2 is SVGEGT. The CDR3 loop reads CASSLRTDTYGYTF. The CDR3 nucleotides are TGTGCCAGCAGTCTCAGGACGGACACCTATGGCTACACCTTC.

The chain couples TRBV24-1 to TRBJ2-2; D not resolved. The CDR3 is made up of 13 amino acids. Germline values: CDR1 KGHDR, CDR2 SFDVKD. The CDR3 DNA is TGTGCGACCCAGGAAAGTATTGCCGGGGAGCTGTTTTTT. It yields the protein CATQESIAGELFF.

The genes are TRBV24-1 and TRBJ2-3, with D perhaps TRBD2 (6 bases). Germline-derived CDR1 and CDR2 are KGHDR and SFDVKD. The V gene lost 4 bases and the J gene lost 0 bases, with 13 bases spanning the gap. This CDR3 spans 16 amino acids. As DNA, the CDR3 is TGTGCCACCAGTGAGGCCGGGGGAGCCAGCACAGATACGCAGTATTTT. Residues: CATSEAGGASTDTQYF.

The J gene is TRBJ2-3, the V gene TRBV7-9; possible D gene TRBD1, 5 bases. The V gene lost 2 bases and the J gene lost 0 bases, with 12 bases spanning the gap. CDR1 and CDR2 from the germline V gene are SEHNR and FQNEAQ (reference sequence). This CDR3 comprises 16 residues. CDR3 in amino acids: CASSLTGPPSTDTQYF. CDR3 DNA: TGTGCCAGCAGCTTAACAGGCCCACCTAGCACAGATACGCAGTATTTT.

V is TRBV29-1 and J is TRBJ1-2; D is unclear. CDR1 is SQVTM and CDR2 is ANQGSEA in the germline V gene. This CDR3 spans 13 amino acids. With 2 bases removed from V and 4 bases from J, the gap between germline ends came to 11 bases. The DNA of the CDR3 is TGCAGCGTTGAAAAATTAACCGGCTATGGCTACACCTTC. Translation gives CSVEKLTGYGYTF.

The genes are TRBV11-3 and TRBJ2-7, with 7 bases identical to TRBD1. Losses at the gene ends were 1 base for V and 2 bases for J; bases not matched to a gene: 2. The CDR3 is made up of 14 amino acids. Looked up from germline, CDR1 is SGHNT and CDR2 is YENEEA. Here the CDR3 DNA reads TGTGCCAGCAGCTTAGCCACAGGGGCCTACGAGCAGTACTTC. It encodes CASSLATGAYEQYF.

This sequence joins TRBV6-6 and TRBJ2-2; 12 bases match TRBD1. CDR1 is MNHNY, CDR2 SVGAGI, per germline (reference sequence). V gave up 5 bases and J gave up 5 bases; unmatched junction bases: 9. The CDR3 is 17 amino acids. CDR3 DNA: TGTGCCAGCAGTCGAGGGACAGGGGGCATATTTACCGGGGAGCTGTTTTTT. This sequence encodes CASSRGTGGIFTGELFF.

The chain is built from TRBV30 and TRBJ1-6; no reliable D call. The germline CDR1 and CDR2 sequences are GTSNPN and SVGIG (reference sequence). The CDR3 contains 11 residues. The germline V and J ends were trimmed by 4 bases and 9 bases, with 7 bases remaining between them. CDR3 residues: CAWMRGSPLHF. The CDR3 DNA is TGTGCCTGGATGCGGGGTTCACCCCTCCACTTT.

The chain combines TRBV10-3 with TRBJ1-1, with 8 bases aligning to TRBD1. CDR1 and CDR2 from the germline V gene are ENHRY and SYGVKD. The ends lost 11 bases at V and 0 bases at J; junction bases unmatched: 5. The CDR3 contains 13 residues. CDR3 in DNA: TGTGCCGGGGGGACAGGAGTGAACACTGAAGCTTTCTTT. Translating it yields CAGGTGVNTEAFF.

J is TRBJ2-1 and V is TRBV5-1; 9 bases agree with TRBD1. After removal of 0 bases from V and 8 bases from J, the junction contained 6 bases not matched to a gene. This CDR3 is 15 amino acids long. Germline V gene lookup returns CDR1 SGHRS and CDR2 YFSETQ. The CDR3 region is CASSLGDRGSDEQFF. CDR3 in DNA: TGCGCCAGCAGCTTGGGTGACAGGGGGTCGGATGAGCAGTTCTTC.

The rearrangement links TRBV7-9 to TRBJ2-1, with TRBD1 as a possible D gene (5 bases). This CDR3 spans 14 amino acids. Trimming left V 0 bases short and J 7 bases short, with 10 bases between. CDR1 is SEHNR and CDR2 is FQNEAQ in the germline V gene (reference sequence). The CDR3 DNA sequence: TGTGCCAGCAGCTTAGCGGTGGGGCAAAATGAGCAGTTCTTC. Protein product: CASSLAVGQNEQFF. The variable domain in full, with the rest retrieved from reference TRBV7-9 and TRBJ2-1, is DTGVSQNPRHKITKRGQNVTFRCDPISEHNRLYWYRQTLGQGPEFLTYFQNEAQLEKSRLLSDRFSAERPKGSFSTLEIQRTEQGDSAMYLCASSLAVGQNEQFFGPGTRLTVL.

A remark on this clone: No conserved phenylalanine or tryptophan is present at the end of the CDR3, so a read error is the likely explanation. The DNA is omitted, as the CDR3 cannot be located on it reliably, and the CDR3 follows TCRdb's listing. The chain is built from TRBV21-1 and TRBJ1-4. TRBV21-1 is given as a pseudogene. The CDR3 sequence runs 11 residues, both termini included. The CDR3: CARWGMGSGSR.

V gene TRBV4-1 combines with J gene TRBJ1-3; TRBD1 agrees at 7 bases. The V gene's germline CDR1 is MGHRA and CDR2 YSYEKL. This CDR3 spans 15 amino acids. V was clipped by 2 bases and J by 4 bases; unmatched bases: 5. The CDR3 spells CASSQRQGSGNTIYF. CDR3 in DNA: TGCGCCAGCAGCCAACGACAGGGTTCCGGAAACACCATATATTTT.

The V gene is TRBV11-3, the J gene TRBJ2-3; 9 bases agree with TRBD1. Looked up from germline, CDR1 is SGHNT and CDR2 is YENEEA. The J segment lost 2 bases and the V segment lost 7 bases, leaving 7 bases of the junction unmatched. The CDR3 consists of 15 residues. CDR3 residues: CASTRGQGYTDTQYF. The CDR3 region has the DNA TGTGCCAGCACCCGGGGACAGGGATACACAGATACGCAGTATTTT.

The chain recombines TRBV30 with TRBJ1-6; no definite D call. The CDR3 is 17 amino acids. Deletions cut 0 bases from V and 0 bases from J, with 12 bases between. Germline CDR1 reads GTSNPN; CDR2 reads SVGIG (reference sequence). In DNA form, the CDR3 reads TGTGCCTGGAGTGTTTTTCTTAAGAGCTCCTATAATTCACCCCTCCACTTT. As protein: CAWSVFLKSSYNSPLHF.

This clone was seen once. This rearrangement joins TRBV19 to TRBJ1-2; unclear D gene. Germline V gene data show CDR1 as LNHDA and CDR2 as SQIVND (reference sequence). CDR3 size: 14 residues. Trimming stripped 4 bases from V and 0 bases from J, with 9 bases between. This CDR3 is CASSTDAANYGYTF. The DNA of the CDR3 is TGTGCCAGTAGTACCGACGCGGCTAACTATGGCTACACCTTC.

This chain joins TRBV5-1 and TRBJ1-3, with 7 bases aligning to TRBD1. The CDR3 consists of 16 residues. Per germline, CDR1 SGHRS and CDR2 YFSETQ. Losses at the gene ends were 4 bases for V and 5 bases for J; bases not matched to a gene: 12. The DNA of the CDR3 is TGCGCCAGCAGCATAATACCGGGACAGCCAAGAAACACCATATATTTT. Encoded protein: CASSIIPGQPRNTIYF.

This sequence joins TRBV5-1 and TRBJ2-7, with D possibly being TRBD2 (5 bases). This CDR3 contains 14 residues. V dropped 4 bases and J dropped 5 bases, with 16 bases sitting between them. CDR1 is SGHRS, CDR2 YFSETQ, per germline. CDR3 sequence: CASSRLLGSDEQYF. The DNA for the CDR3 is TGCGCCAGCAGCCGACTACTAGGGTCGGACGAGCAGTACTTC.

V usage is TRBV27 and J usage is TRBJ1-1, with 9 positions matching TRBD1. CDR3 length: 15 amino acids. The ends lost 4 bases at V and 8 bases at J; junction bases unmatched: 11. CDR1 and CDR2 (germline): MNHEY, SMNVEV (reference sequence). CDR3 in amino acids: CASSSSPGQGREAFF. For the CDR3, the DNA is TGTGCCAGCAGTTCCTCGCCGGGACAGGGACGAGAAGCTTTCTTT.

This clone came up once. This CDR3 reads CASSSRDRVEPQHF. The CDR3 DNA reads as TGTGCCAGCAGCTCCCGGGACAGGGTAGAGCCCCAGCATTTT. V and J are TRBV5-5 and TRBJ1-5, with 9 bases fitting TRBD1. Germline V gene data show CDR1 as SGHKS and CDR2 as YYEKEE (reference sequence). The V and J ends lost 3 bases and 8 bases, in that order; junction bases with no gene match: 6. CDR3 size: 14 residues.